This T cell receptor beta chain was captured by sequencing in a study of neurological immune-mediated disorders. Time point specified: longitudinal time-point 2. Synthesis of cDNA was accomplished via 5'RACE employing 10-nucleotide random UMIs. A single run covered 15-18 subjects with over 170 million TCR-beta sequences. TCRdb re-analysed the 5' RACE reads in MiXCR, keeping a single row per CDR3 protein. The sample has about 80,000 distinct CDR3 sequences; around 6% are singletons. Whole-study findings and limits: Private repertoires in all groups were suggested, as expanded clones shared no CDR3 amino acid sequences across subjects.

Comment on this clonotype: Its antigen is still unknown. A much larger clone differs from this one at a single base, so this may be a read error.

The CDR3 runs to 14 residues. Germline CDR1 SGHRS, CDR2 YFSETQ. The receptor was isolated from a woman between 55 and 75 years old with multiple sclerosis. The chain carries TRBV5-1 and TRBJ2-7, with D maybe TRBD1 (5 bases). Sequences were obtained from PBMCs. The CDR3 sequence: CAISHAQGPYEQYF. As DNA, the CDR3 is TGCGCCATCAGCCATGCCCAGGGCCCCTACGAGCAGTACTTC.